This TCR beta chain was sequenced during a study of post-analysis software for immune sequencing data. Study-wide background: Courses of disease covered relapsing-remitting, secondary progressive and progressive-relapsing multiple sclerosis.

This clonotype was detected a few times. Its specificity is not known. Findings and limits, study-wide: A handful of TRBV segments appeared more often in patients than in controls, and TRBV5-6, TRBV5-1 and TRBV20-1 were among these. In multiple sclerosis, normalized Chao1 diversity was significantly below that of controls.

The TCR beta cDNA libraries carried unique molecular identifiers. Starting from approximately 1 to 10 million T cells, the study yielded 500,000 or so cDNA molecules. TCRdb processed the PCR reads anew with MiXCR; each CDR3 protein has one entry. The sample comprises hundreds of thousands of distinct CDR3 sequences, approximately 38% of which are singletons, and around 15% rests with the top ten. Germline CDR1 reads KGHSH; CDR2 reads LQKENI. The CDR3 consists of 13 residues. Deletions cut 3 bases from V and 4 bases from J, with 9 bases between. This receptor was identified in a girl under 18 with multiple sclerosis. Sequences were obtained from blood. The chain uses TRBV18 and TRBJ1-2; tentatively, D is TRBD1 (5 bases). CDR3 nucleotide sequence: TGTGCCAGCTCACCGGGGCGCGGCTATGGCTACACCTTC. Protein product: CASSPGRGYGYTF.